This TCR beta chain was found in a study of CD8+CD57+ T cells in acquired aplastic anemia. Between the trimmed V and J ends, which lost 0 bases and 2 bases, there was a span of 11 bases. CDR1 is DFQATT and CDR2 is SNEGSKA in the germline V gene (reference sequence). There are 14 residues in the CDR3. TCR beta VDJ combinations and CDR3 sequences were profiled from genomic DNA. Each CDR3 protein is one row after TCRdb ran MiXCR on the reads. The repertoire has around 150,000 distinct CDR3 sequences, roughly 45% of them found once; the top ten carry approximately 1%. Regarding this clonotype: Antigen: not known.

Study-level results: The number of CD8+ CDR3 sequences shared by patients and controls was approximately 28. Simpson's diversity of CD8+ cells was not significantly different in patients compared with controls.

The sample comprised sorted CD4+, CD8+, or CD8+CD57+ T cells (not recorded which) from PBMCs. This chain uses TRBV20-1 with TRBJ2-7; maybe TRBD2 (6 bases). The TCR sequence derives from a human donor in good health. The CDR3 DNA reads TGCAGTGCTAGAGATCGGAGGGATCCCTACGAGCAGTACTTC. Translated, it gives CSARDRRDPYEQYF.